This is a list of T cell receptor beta chains from one sample in a study of T cell responses to AZD1222 COVID-19 vaccine. The repertoire was sequenced with immunoSEQ multiplex PCR; TCRdb's copy has only in-frame clones and lacks some. The sample contains around 110,000 clones, approximately 85% of which appear only once. Here the sequenced sample was peripheral blood, taken on day 0 of MenACWY control vaccination. These TCRs come from an adult in good health. CDR3s include the opening cysteine and the closing phenylalanine or tryptophan. The D gene is left open where the match is weak. Only part of the rows carry a size: once, few, many, or a class if the clone is expanded.

d_call	j_call	v_call	clone_size	cdr3_nt	cdr3_aa
-	TRBJ2-3	TRBV20-1	-	TGCAGTGCTAGTCACCGGGGGACACCCACAGATACGCAGTATTTT	CSASHRGTPTDTQYF
-	TRBJ2-1	TRBV11-2	-	TGTGCCAGCAGCCCCTCGGACGAGCAGTTCTTC	CASSPSDEQFF
TRBD1	TRBJ2-3	TRBV9	-	TGTGCCAGCAGCGCCAGACAGGGTTTGAGCACAGATACGCAGTATTTT	CASSARQGLSTDTQYF
TRBD2	TRBJ2-2	TRBV4-1	-	TGCGCCAGCAGCCAAGATATTAGGGTAGCGGGGGGGACCGGGGAGCTGTTTTTT	CASSQDIRVAGGTGELFF
TRBD2	TRBJ2-1	TRBV2	-	TGTGCCAGCATTTTTGGTAGGACTAGCGGGGGGGCCGATGAGCAGTTCTTC	CASIFGRTSGGADEQFF
-	TRBJ2-3	TRBV7-8	once	TGTGCCAGCAGCTTAGCGGATAATCCCCGGGATACGCAGTATTTT	CASSLADNPRDTQYF
-	TRBJ1-6	TRBV7-8	-	TGTGCCAGCAGCTTTGACGGAACTTCACCCCTCCACTTT	CASSFDGTSPLHF
-	TRBJ1-5	TRBV19	-	TGTGCCAGTAGTATAACCCGATATAGCAATCAGCCCCAGCATTTT	CASSITRYSNQPQHF
-	TRBJ1-2	TRBV6-5	-	TGTGCCAGCAGCCCCCGGAGGAGGGGCTATGGCTACACCTTC	CASSPRRRGYGYTF
-	TRBJ2-3	TRBV11-2	-	TGTGCCAGCAGTTCAGGACAGGGAGGGTTCGATACGCAGTATTTT	CASSSGQGGFDTQYF
-	TRBJ2-2	TRBV9	-	TGTGCCAGCAGCGTAGAATTTCACCGGATGAACACCGGGGAGCTGTTTTTT	CASSVEFHRMNTGELFF
TRBD1	TRBJ1-1	TRBV15	-	TGTGCCACCAGCCCCCACGGAACAGGGGGCTATAGCACTGAAGCTTTCTTT	CATSPHGTGGYSTEAFF
-	TRBJ1-2	TRBV4-3	once	TGCGCCAGCAGCCAAGTCGAGGCAGGGTATGGCTACACCTTC	CASSQVEAGYGYTF
-	TRBJ1-3	TRBV19	-	TGTGCCAGTAAGCCGGGACTCCTACTCTCTGGAAACACCATATATTTT	CASKPGLLLSGNTIYF
TRBD1	TRBJ1-1	TRBV5-5	-	TGTGCCAGCAGCCCTTCGTCCGGACAGGGGAACACTGAAGCTTTCTTT	CASSPSSGQGNTEAFF
TRBD2	TRBJ2-3	TRBV5-6	once	TGTGCCAGCAGCTTGGATAGGACTAGCGGCGGTGGAGATACGCAGTATTTT	CASSLDRTSGGGDTQYF
-	TRBJ1-2	TRBV10-2	-	TGCGCCAGCAGCCCCGCGGGGTCCGATGGCTACACCTTC	CASSPAGSDGYTF
TRBD1	TRBJ1-2	TRBV3-1/TRBV3-2	once	TGTGCCAGCAGCCGACAGGGTTACGACTATGGCTACACCTTC	CASSRQGYDYGYTF
TRBD2	TRBJ2-2	TRBV4-1	-	TGCGCCAGCAGCCAAGAACCTAGCGGGAAGGGTCGGACCGGGGAGCTGTTTTTT	CASSQEPSGKGRTGELFF
-	TRBJ2-3	TRBV5-1	-	TGCGCCAGCAGCTTGGACGGTCGGACAGATACGCAGTATTTT	CASSLDGRTDTQYF
TRBD1	TRBJ1-3	TRBV7-3	few	TGTGCCAGCAGCTTAGGGACAGGATATAGCTCTGGAAACACCATATATTTT	CASSLGTGYSSGNTIYF
TRBD1	TRBJ2-1	TRBV6-6	once	TGTGCCAGCATCTCACAGGGGAGCCCCTCGGGCAATGAGCAGTTCTTC	CASISQGSPSGNEQFF
-	TRBJ2-1	TRBV9	-	TGTGCCAGCAGCGCACAAGTTGAGCAGTTCTTC	CASSAQVEQFF
TRBD2	TRBJ2-7	TRBV15	-	TGTGCCACCAGCCGACCTAAAGCGGGGGGGTACGAGCAGTACTTC	CATSRPKAGGYEQYF
TRBD1	TRBJ2-7	TRBV6-1	many	TGTGCCAGCAGTGAAGCATTAGGACAGGGGGCGGACGAGCAGTACTTC	CASSEALGQGADEQYF
TRBD2	TRBJ2-1	TRBV10-3	-	TGTGCCATCACCCCGACTAGCGGGGGGGCCGGCTACAATGAGCAGTTCTTC	CAITPTSGGAGYNEQFF
-	TRBJ1-2	TRBV28	-	TGTGCCAGCAATGCGGGGAGATATGGCTACACCTTC	CASNAGRYGYTF
-	TRBJ1-3	TRBV19	-	TGTGCCAGTAGTAGCCCTGGAAACACCATATATTTT	CASSSPGNTIYF
-	TRBJ2-5	TRBV11-2	-	TGTGCCAGCAGCGGACAGACATTTATTGAGACCCAGTACTTC	CASSGQTFIETQYF
TRBD2	TRBJ2-7	TRBV24-1	few	TGTGCCACCAGTGGCGGGGGGACCCACTACGAGCAGTACTTC	CATSGGGTHYEQYF
TRBD2	TRBJ2-1	TRBV7-8	few	TGTGCCAGCAGCTTTCAACTAGCGGGGGGGAACAATGAGCAGTTCTTC	CASSFQLAGGNNEQFF